What follows describes a single T cell receptor (beta chain). This sample is part of a study of cytotoxic CD8 clonotypes in ibrutinib-treated CLL. The CDR3 totals 13 residues. Germline loops: CDR1 GTSNPN, CDR2 SVGIG (reference sequence). V lost 4 bases and J 0 bases, leaving 9 bases between the germline ends. Data came from immunoSEQ multiplex PCR; TCRdb stores just in-frame clones and leaves some out. The sample lists some 200,000 clones; 72% were seen once. This TCR was recovered from a human donor with chronic lymphocytic leukemia. The sequences come from PBMCs, collected after 24 months of ibrutinib treatment. The rearrangement uses TRBV30 and TRBJ1-1; TRBD1 is a possible D gene (5 bases). CDR3 nucleotide sequence: TGTGCCTGGATGGGACGGCTGAACACTGAAGCTTTCTTT. The encoded protein is CAWMGRLNTEAFF.